This TCR beta chain was captured by sequencing in a study of blood T cells in healthy people across ages (dated by TCRdb to between 2014 and 2017). Broadly, across the study: In model experiments, template switching captured roughly one uniquely barcoded TCR beta cDNA molecule for every two T cells. Age-related changes in TCR beta repertoire diversity were measured in the study by deep sequencing normalized with unique cDNA molecular identifiers. Donors were grouped into four age groups: young (average 16 years), middle-aged (roughly 38), aged (62) and long-lived (approximately 75). To avoid experimental bias, donors of different ages were distributed randomly across sequencing lanes. For two donors (one aged 18 to 29 and one aged 80 or older), the study analyzed two additional independent replicas of 1 million unique cDNA reads from the same blood draw. The investigation overall reported the following: A strong correlation was found between observed TCR beta diversity and the percentage of naive T cells measured by flow cytometry. Because donor CMV infection status was unknown, age-related changes in expanded clonotypes were potentially confounded. Observed TCR beta diversity per million T cells fell roughly linearly with age, and a significant reduction was already apparent by age about 36. Estimates of total diversity based on one million sequenced T cells were regarded as lower bounds and as underestimates. Because profiling used bulk unsorted PBMCs, naive and antigen-experienced compartments could not be compared conclusively. Compared with the aged group, the long-lived group had more naive CD4+ T cells, fewer expanded clones and increased TCR diversity, a pattern suggesting age selection.

This clonotype occurred a few times. The antigen it binds to is not known. Nothing much larger sits one base from this clone, and base qualities are not available. CDR1 and CDR2 are drawn from the germline V gene: MGHRA, YSYEKL. The CDR3 numbers 14 residues from cysteine through phenylalanine. The sequence is cut down to CDR3 DNA, 42 bases in frame from base 1. Cut back by 0 bases and 15 bases, the V and J ends lie 18 bases apart. The approximately 40 donors, aged 6 to 90 years, were systemically healthy Caucasian individuals from Russia. Roughly 9 milliliters of peripheral blood were drawn from each donor into EDTA-treated Vacutainer tubes. Ficoll-Paque density-gradient centrifugation was used to isolate PBMCs, with at least 6.5 million per sample. Total RNA was extracted from PBMCs with Trizol reagent, with at least 5.5 micrograms obtained per sample. Naive CD45RAhigh/CD27high T cell percentages were measured by flow cytometry on a PBMC aliquot from every donor.

Libraries came from 5' RACE. The sequencer was an Illumina HiSeq 2500. A second PCR of about 7 to 12 cycles was run with a J-beta primer mix and a sample-barcoded 5' primer. A unique molecular identifier was introduced onto each TCR beta cDNA molecule by a template-switch 5' adaptor carrying 12 random nucleotides. Each sample yielded at least 2.5 million CDR3-containing paired-end reads. The Mint cDNA synthesis kit, primed by a TRBC-specific oligonucleotide, was used to synthesize first-strand cDNA from all RNA. All cDNA was treated with uracil-DNA glycosylase and then went through a first 18-cycle PCR with the universal primers M1SS and BC2_uni_R. The original methods were these. Each sample was normalized by randomly selecting 1 million high-quality reads, each carrying a distinct molecular identifier. Reads with shared molecular identifiers were discarded instead of being binned into consensus sequences. CDR3 identification, clonotype clustering and error correction used MiTCR with a Q25 quality threshold and the strictest error-elimination algorithm. A nonparametric unseen species model with Euler transformation was used to estimate a lower bound on total TCR beta diversity. TCRdb reprocessing: public reads trimmed at Q25 with fastp, clones called with MiXCR, in-frame beta chains kept. All rows with the same CDR3 protein become a single entry with the most common DNA and genes. The V and J calls reflect TCRdb's pipeline rather than the authors' work. Within this sample are approximately 1.5 million distinct CDR3 sequences, with roughly a third of them counted one time only. The biggest ten clones account for 11% of the sample.

The sequencing sample was made of blood. The TCR comes from a young woman in good health. The chain couples TRBV4-1 to TRBJ2-1; the D gene is tentatively TRBD1 or TRBD2, each matching 7 bases. The bases are TGCGCCAGCAGCCAAGAAATTGGGGGGAGGGGGCGGTTCTTC. Translated, it reads CASSQEIGGRGRFF.